This TCR beta chain was recovered during a study of T cell repertoires in cytomegalovirus infection. In the study overall: Matching HLA type and CMV infection were both indicated by public TCR beta signatures.

CDR3 length: 15 amino acids. J lost 0 bases, V lost 3 bases, and 2 bases had no gene match. Germline CDR1 SGHRS, CDR2 YFSETQ. MiXCR was run by TCRdb on the reads, yielding one entry per CDR3 protein. The top ten hold 1.5% to 2% of the sample, which has 200,000 to 300,000 distinct CDR3 sequences, over 9% seen once. This clonotype was seen a few times. As yet, its antigen is unknown. Overall study findings and caveats: There were carriers of CMV plus the relevant HLA, and cumulative public TCR beta family frequency identified them. HLA-C-restricted CMV clonotypes gave the most frequent clonotype in two of eight donors.

What was sequenced was PBMCs. The source is a human donor in good health (CMV status not recorded). Some clones in this sample may be carry-over from other donors' samples. This chain connects TRBV5-1 to TRBJ2-7; TRBD1 matches at 11 bases. The CDR3 coding sequence is TGCGCCAGCAGCTCAGGGACAGGGGGCTCCTACGAGCAGTACTTC. It specifies CASSSGTGGSYEQYF.